Below, 9 T cell receptor beta chains from the same sample are listed, as sequenced in a study of blood T cell repertoires in COVID-19. Sequencing used immunoSEQ multiplex PCR; TCRdb keeps in-frame clones, though not all of them. The sample holds some 150,000 clones; around four fifths are singletons and the top ten take 3%. The sample taken for sequencing was peripheral blood. The receptor set was obtained from a woman aged 40 to 50 with active or convalescent COVID-19.

The chain uses TRBV19 and TRBJ1-4; 11 positions agree with TRBD1. The CDR3 is 14 residues long. Germline CDR1 reads LNHDA; CDR2 reads SQIVND (reference sequence). V lost 5 bases to trimming and J lost 8 bases; unmatched junction nucleotides: 4. The CDR3 region is CASSLGQGAEKLFF. The CDR3 DNA follows: TGTGCCAGTAGTCTTGGACAGGGGGCGGAAAAACTGTTTTTT.

V gene TRBV27 combines with J gene TRBJ2-1; 10 bases map to TRBD2. Germline values: CDR1 MNHEY, CDR2 SMNVEV (reference sequence). After removal of 0 bases from V and 7 bases from J, the junction contained 6 bases not matched to a gene. This CDR3 spans 16 amino acids. CDR3 amino acids: CASSLSPSGRGNEQFF. In nucleotides, the CDR3 is TGTGCCAGCAGTTTATCTCCTAGCGGGAGAGGGAATGAGCAGTTCTTC.

The chain links TRBV5-4 to TRBJ2-3, with D unclear. This CDR3 contains 12 residues. CDR1 is SGHNT, CDR2 YYREEE, per germline (reference sequence). V was cut by 4 bases and J by 3 bases, with 6 bases left in between. This CDR3 is CASSARTDTQYF. The CDR3 region has the DNA TGTGCCAGCAGCGCTCGGACAGATACGCAGTATTTT. Full variable domain (missing parts from reference TRBV5-4 and TRBJ2-3): ETGVTQSPTHLIKTRGQQVTLRCSSQSGHNTVSWYQQALGQGPQFIFQYYREEENGRGNFPPRFSGLQFPNYSSELNVNALELDDSALYLCASSARTDTQYFGPGTRLTVL.

The chain couples TRBV5-1 to TRBJ2-7; 7 nucleotides agree with TRBD1. This CDR3 is built from 16 residues. V shed 1 base, J shed 2 bases, and the junction held 9 bases outside the gene matches. Germline V gene sequence: CDR1 SGHRS, CDR2 YFSETQ. CDR3 coding DNA: TGCGCCAGCAGCTTGAACGGACAGGATGAGGCCTACGAGCAGTACTTC. Protein: CASSLNGQDEAYEQYF.

The chain has TRBV12-3 or TRBV12-4 and TRBJ2-7, with 8 bases that match TRBD2. This CDR3 region has 13 residues. V shed 7 bases and J 6 bases; nucleotides not matched to a gene: 8. For the CDR3, the DNA is TGTGCCAGCACTACCCTCACTAGCGGCGAGCAGTACTTC. Encoded protein: CASTTLTSGEQYF.

This sequence joins TRBV2 and TRBJ1-2; 10 positions agree with TRBD1. Germline lookup yields CDR1 SNHLY and CDR2 FYNNEI. This CDR3 contains 16 residues. V dropped 3 bases and J dropped 9; count of bases not matched to a gene: 13. The CDR3 DNA follows: TGTGCCAGCAGTGATCCCTGGACAGGGGGTGGGGCTCGCTACACCTTC. As protein: CASSDPWTGGGARYTF.

The J gene is TRBJ1-2, the V gene TRBV7-9, with 8 bases that match TRBD1. This CDR3 is 14 amino acids long. The V gene end was trimmed by 5 bases and the J gene end by 0 bases; junction bases not matched to a gene: 2. In germline, CDR1 is SEHNR, CDR2 FQNEAQ (reference sequence). Written as DNA, the CDR3 is TGTGCCAGCAGCGCGGGACAGGCTAACTATGGCTACACCTTC. Translating it yields CASSAGQANYGYTF.

The V and J genes are TRBV13 and TRBJ2-1, with 12 bases fitting TRBD2. J lost 2 bases, V lost 3 bases, and 2 bases had no gene match. The V gene's germline CDR1 is PRHDT and CDR2 FYEKMQ (reference sequence). This CDR3 spans 16 amino acids. The DNA for the CDR3 is TGTGCCAGCAGCTTGACTAGCGGGAGCACCTACAATGAGCAGTTCTTC. Translation gives CASSLTSGSTYNEQFF.

For this clone: At the DNA level, this CDR3 is encoded by other sequences in the same sample as well. The rearrangement links TRBV3-1 (or the pseudogene TRBV3-2) to TRBJ2-7; D not certain. The germline gives CDR1 LGHDT, CDR2 YNNKEL (reference sequence). Between the trimmed V and J ends, which lost 2 bases and 4 bases, there was a span of 3 bases. This CDR3 is built from 11 residues. CDR3 region: CASSQSYEQYF. The CDR3 DNA reads TGTGCCAGCAGCCAATCTTACGAGCAGTACTTC.